This entry lists 3 T cell receptor beta chains sequenced from one sample in a study of cytomegalovirus exposure and HLA in healthy donors. Primers for the PCR totalled 60 Vbeta and 13 Jbeta. Method: immunoSEQ multiplex PCR; TCRdb's copy keeps in-frame clones and lacks some. The table records approximately 190,000 clones, about 80% of them present only once. Source material: PBMCs. The receptors derive from a woman aged 30 to 39 in good health and CMV-seropositive.

The chain couples TRBV15 to TRBJ1-2, with a weak D call TRBD1 (5 bases). The CDR3 covers 15 residues. Looked up from germline, CDR1 is LNHNV and CDR2 is YYDKDF (reference sequence). Trimming left V 0 bases short and J 5 bases short, with 13 bases between. The CDR3 DNA reads TGTGCCACCAGCAGAGATAGGAGGGACCATTATGGCTACACCTTC. It translates to CATSRDRRDHYGYTF.

This chain connects TRBV11-3 to TRBJ1-3; D gene uncertain. The V gene lost 3 bases and the J gene lost 8 bases, with 5 bases spanning the gap. Germline V gives CDR1 SGHNT, CDR2 YENEEA. The CDR3 is made up of 11 amino acids. The CDR3 sequence is CASSLEDTIYF. CDR3 in DNA: TGTGCCAGCAGCTTGGAGGACACCATATATTTT.

The chain employs TRBV6-1 and TRBJ2-1, with TRBD2 matching over 9 bases. Germline V lookup: CDR1 MNHNS, CDR2 SASEGT. Unmatched junction bases numbered 6, after V lost 0 bases and J lost 6 bases. The CDR3 contains 16 residues. This CDR3 is CASSEAAGGGGNEQFF. CDR3 DNA: TGTGCCAGCAGTGAAGCTGCGGGAGGGGGAGGCAATGAGCAGTTCTTC.